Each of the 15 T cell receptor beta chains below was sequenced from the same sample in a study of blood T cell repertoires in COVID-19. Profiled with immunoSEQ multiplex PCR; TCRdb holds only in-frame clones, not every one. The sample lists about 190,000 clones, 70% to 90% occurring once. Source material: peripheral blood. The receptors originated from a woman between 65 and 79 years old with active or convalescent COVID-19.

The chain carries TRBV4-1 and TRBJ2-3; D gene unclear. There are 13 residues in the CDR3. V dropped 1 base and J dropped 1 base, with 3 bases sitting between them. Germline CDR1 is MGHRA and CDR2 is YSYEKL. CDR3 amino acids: CASSQVGTDTQYF. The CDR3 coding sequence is TGCGCCAGCAGCCAAGTAGGCACAGATACGCAGTATTTT.

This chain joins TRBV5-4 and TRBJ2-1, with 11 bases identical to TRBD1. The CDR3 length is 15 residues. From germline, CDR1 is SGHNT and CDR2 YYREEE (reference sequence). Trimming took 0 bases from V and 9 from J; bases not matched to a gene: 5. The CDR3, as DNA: TGTGCCAGCAGCTTGGGGGACAGGGGGGCCCCTGAGCAGTTCTTC. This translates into CASSLGDRGAPEQFF.

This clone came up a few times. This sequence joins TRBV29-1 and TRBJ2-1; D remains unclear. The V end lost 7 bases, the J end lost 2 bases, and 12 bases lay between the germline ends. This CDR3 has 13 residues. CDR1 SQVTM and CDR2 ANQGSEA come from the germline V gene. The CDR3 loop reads CSAARFTYNEQFF. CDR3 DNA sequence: TGCAGCGCCGCCAGGTTCACCTACAATGAGCAGTTCTTC.

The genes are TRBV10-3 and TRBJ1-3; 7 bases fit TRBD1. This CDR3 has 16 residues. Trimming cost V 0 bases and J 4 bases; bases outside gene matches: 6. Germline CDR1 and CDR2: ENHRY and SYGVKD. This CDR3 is CAISESGQGEGNTIYF. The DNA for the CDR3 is TGTGCCATCAGTGAGTCGGGGCAGGGGGAAGGAAACACCATATATTTT.

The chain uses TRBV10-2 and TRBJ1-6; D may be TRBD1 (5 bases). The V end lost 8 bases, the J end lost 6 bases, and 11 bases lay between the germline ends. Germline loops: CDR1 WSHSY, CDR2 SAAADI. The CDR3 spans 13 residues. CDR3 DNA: TGCGCCAGCCGCGGGGACCTTAATTCACCCCTCCACTTT. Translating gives CASRGDLNSPLHF.

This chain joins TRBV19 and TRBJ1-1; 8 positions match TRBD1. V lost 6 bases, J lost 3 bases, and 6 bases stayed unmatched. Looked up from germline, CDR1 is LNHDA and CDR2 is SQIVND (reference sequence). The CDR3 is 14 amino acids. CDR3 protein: CASRAGGADTEAFF. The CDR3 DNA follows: TGTGCCAGTAGGGCAGGGGGCGCGGACACTGAAGCTTTCTTT.

In nucleotides, the CDR3 is TGTGCCAGCAGTAACAGGGTGGGGGAGACCCAGTACTTC. Its protein is CASSNRVGETQYF. The chain couples TRBV6-5 to TRBJ2-5; possible D gene TRBD1, 6 bases. The CDR3 runs 13 residues. Germline CDR1 is MNHEY and CDR2 is SVGAGI. With 5 bases removed from V and 5 bases from J, the gap between germline ends came to 12 bases.

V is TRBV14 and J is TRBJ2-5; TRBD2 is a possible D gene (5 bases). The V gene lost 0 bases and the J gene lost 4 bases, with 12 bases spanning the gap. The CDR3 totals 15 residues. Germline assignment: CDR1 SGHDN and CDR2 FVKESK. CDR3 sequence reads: CASSQDMAGGETQYF. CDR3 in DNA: TGTGCCAGCAGCCAAGATATGGCAGGAGGAGAGACCCAGTACTTC.

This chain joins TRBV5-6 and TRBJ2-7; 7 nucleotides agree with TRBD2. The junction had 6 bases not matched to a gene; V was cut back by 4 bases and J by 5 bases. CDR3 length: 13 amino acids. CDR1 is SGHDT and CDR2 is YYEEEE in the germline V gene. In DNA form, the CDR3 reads TGTGCCAGCAGCGACCGACTAGCTAACGAGCAGTACTTC. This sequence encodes CASSDRLANEQYF. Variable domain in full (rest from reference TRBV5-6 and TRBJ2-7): DAGVTQSPTHLIKTRGQQVTLRCSPKSGHDTVSWYQQALGQGPQFIFQYYEEEERQRGNFPDRFSGHQFPNYSSELNVNALLLGDSALYLCASSDRLANEQYFGPGTRLTVT.

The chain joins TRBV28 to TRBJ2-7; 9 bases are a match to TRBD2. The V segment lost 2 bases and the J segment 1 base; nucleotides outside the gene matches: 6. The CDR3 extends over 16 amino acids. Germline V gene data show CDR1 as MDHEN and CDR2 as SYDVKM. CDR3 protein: CASSLTQTSGSYEQYF. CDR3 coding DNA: TGTGCCAGCAGTTTAACCCAGACTAGCGGTTCCTACGAGCAGTACTTC.

DNA of the CDR3: TGTGCCAGCAGCAGGGGGATGGGACAGGGAGCAACTAATGAAAAACTGTTTTTT. It encodes CASSRGMGQGATNEKLFF. This chain links TRBV5-4 with TRBJ1-4, with 9 bases fitting TRBD1. The CDR3 consists of 18 residues. With V trimmed by 4 bases and J by 0 bases, 10 bases remained unmatched. Germline loops: CDR1 SGHNT, CDR2 YYREEE (reference sequence).

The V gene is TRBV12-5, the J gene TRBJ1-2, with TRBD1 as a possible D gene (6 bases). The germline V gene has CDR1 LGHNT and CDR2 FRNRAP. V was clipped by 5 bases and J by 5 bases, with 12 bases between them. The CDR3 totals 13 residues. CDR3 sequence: CASGIDRRYGYTF. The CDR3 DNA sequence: TGTGCTAGTGGTATCGACAGGAGATATGGCTACACCTTC.

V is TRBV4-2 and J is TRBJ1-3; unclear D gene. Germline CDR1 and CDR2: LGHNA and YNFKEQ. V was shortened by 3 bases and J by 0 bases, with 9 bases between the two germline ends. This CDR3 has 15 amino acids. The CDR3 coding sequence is TGTGCCAGCAGCCATCGTTACAGCTCTGGAAACACCATATATTTT. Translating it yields CASSHRYSSGNTIYF.

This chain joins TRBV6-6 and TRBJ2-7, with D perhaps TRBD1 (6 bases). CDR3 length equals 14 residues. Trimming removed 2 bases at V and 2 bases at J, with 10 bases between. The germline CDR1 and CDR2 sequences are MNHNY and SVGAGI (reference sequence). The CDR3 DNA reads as TGTGCCAGCAGTTACCGACAGGACCCCTACGAGCAGTACTTC. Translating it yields CASSYRQDPYEQYF.

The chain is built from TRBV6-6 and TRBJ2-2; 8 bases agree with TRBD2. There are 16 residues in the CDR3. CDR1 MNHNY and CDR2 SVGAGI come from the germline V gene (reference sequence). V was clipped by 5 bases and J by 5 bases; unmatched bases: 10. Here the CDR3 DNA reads TGTGCCAGCAGTAAAAGGGGGACTAGTGAAACCGGGGAGCTGTTTTTT. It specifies CASSKRGTSETGELFF.